These 8 T cell receptor beta chains originate from one sample sequenced in a study of identical twins. TCRdb reprocessed the 5' RACE reads via MiXCR and lists one record per CDR3 protein. The sample shows 500,000 or so distinct CDR3 sequences, around 20% of them seen only once. Another study also made use of these data, one on T cells expressing NK-cell markers.

Sequenced material: CD4+ T cells sorted from blood. These receptors all come from a woman aged 18-29 years in good health.

J is TRBJ2-4 and V is TRBV20-1, with D possibly being TRBD2 (6 bases). Per the germline V gene, CDR1 is DFQATT and CDR2 is SNEGSKA (reference sequence). V gave up 0 bases and J gave up 3 bases, with 12 bases separating them. This CDR3 is built from 15 residues. The CDR3 DNA reads as TGCAGTGCTAGAGACTGGGGACTGGGCAAAAACATTCAGTACTTC. Its translation: CSARDWGLGKNIQYF.

This clonotype came up a few times. J is TRBJ2-5 and V is TRBV12-3 or TRBV12-4; D unresolved. The CDR3 consists of 14 residues. Trimming shortened V by 5 bases and J by 0 bases, and 10 bases separated the two germline ends. The CDR3 reads CASSPSRYQETQYF. CDR3 bases: TGTGCCAGCAGTCCCTCTAGGTACCAAGAGACCCAGTACTTC.

The chain has TRBV5-5 and TRBJ2-3; TRBD1 is a possible D gene (6 bases). CDR1 is SGHKS and CDR2 is YYEKEE in the germline V gene (reference sequence). The CDR3 is 16 residues long. Trimming took off 1 base at V and 0 bases at J, with 12 bases between the two ends. The CDR3 loop reads CASSLSGQPSTDTQYF. The CDR3 DNA follows: TGTGCCAGCAGCTTGAGCGGACAGCCTAGCACAGATACGCAGTATTTT. The whole variable domain, filled in from reference TRBV5-5 and TRBJ2-3, reads DAGVTQSPTHLIKTRGQQVTLRCSPISGHKSVSWYQQVLGQGPQFIFQYYEKEERGRGNFPDRFSARQFPNYSSELNVNALLLGDSALYLCASSLSGQPSTDTQYFGPGTRLTVL.

There are a few counts of this clonotype. V usage is TRBV7-6 and J usage is TRBJ2-3; TRBD2 aligns across 7 bases. V lost 5 bases and J lost 7; bases outside the gene matches: 6. The length of the CDR3 is 13 residues. CDR1 SGHVS and CDR2 FNYEAQ come from the germline V gene. The chain's CDR3 is CASSRFGGNTQYF. CDR3 bases: TGTGCCAGCAGCCGGTTCGGGGGGAATACGCAGTATTTT.

This clonotype occurred a few times. The chain uses TRBV5-1 and TRBJ2-3; 10 bases map to TRBD2. Germline-derived CDR1 and CDR2 are SGHRS and YFSETQ. V was clipped by 3 bases and J by 2 bases; unmatched bases: 3. The CDR3 totals 15 residues. The CDR3 coding sequence is TGCGCCAGCAGCTGGACTAGCGGCTTCACAGATACGCAGTATTTT. The encoded protein is CASSWTSGFTDTQYF.

J is TRBJ2-7 and V is TRBV18, with 7 bases identical to TRBD2. Trimming at V came to 2 bases and at J to 2 bases, leaving 0 bases not matched to a gene. Looked up from germline, CDR1 is KGHSH and CDR2 is LQKENI. The length of the CDR3 is 13 residues. Here the CDR3 reads CASSPTSAYEQYF. The CDR3 DNA follows: TGTGCCAGCTCACCAACTAGCGCCTACGAGCAGTACTTC.

The chain is built from TRBV5-1 and TRBJ2-7, with TRBD1 matching 11 bases. Germline-derived CDR1 and CDR2 are SGHRS and YFSETQ. The CDR3 spans 19 residues. J gave up 4 bases and V 3 bases, and 18 bases lay outside the gene matches. CDR3 bases: TGCGCCAGCAGCTCTACCCGAAATAGGGACAGGGGGAAGTCTTACGAGCAGTACTTC. Amino acids: CASSSTRNRDRGKSYEQYF.

This clonotype was counted only a few times. V gene TRBV20-1 combines with J gene TRBJ1-2; D gene unclear. The germline gives CDR1 DFQATT, CDR2 SNEGSKA (reference sequence). CDR3 length: 14 amino acids. V lost 3 bases and J lost 5, with 16 bases in between. CDR3 loop: CSARILGLMYGYTF. The CDR3 DNA is TGCAGTGCTAGGATACTAGGATTAATGTATGGCTACACCTTC.